This TCR beta chain was found in a study of T cell responses to AZD1222 COVID-19 vaccine. The study's findings and limits: Among vaccine-associated CD4 TCRs, coverage spanned spike, with dominance at 160-218 and 743-854. Donors skewed white British and female; clonal diversity was possibly underestimated. Unmutated variant regions reportedly attract nearly half of all spike-specific TCRs.

Losses at the gene ends were 3 bases for V and 7 bases for J; bases not matched to a gene: 5. Germline CDR1 and CDR2: SGDLS and YYNGEE. This CDR3 has 15 amino acids. Of note for this clone: What it recognizes is unknown.

Assay used: immunoSEQ multiplex PCR; TCRdb lists only in-frame clones, some missing. Of roughly 100,000 clones detected, roughly nine tenths appear once; the ten largest clones hold 35% to 50%. V is TRBV9 and J is TRBJ1-6, with 9 bases matching TRBD1. Source: peripheral blood, taken on day 0 of AZD1222 vaccination. The TCR originated in an adult in good health. CDR3 sequence: CASSAGDRANSPLHF. The CDR3 DNA sequence: TGTGCCAGCAGCGCCGGGGACAGGGCCAATTCACCCCTCCACTTT.